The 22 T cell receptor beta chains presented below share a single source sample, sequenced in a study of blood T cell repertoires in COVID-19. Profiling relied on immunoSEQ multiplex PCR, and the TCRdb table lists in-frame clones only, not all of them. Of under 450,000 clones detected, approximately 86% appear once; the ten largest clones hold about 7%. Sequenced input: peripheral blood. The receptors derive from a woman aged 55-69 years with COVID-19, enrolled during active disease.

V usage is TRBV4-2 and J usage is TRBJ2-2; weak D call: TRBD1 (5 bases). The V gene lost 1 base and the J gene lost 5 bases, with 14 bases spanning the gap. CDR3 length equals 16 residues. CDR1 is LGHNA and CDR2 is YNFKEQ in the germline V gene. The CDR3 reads CASSQGPGSGTGELFF. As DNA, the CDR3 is TGTGCCAGCAGCCAAGGTCCAGGCTCAGGGACCGGGGAGCTGTTTTTT.

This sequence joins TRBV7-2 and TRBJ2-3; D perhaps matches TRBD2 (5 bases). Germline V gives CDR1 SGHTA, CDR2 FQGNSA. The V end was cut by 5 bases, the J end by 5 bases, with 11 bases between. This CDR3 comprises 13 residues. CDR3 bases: TGTGCCAGCAGCGGCGGAGGACGAGATACGCAGTATTTT. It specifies CASSGGGRDTQYF.

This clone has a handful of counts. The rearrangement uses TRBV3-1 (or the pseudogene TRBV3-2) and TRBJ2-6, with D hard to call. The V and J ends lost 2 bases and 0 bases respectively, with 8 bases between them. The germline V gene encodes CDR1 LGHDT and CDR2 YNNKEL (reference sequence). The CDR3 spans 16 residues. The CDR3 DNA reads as TGTGCCAGCAGCCAATCCGCAGGCTCTGGGGCCAACGTCCTGACTTTC. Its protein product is CASSQSAGSGANVLTF.

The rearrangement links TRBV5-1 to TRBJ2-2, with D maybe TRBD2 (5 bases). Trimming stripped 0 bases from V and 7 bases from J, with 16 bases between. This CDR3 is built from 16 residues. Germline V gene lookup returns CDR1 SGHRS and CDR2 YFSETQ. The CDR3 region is CASSLGIIGLFGELFF. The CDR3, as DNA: TGCGCCAGCAGCTTGGGCATTATAGGACTGTTCGGGGAGCTGTTTTTT.

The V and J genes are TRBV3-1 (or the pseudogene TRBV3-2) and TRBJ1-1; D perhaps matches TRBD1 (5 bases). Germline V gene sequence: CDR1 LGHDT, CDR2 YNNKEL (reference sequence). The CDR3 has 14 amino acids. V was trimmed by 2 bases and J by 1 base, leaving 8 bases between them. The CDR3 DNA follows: TGTGCCAGCAGCCAAAGCGGGGCGAACACTGAAGCTTTCTTT. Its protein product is CASSQSGANTEAFF.

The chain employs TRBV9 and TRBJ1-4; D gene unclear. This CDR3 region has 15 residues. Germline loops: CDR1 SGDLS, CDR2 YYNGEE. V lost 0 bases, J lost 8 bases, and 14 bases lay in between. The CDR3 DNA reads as TGTGCCAGCAGCGTAGGAACGGGAGCTGGGGAAAAACTGTTTTTT. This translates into CASSVGTGAGEKLFF. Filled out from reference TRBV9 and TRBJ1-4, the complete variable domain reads DSGVTQTPKHLITATGQRVTLRCSPRSGDLSVYWYQQSLDQGLQFLIQYYNGEERAKGNILERFSAQQFPDLHSELNLSSLELGDSALYFCASSVGTGAGEKLFFGSGTQLSVL.

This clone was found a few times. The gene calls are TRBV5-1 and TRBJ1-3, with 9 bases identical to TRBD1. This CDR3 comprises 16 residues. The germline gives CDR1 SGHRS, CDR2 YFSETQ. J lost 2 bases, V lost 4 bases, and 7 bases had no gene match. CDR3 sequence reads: CASSPVTGGAGNTIYF. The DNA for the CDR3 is TGCGCCAGCAGCCCGGTGACAGGGGGGGCTGGAAACACCATATATTTT.

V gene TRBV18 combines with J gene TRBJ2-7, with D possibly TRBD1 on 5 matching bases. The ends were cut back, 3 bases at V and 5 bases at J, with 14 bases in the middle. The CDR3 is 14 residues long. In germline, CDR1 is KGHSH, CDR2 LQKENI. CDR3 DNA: TGTGCCAGCTCACCTTCGTGGGGCGCGGACGAGCAGTACTTC. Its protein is CASSPSWGADEQYF.

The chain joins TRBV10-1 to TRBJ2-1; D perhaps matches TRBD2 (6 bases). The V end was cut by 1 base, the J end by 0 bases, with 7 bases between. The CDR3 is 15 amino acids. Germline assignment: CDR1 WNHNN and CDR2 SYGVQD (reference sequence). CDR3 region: CASSELGGSYNEQFF. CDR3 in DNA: TGCGCCAGCAGTGAGTTGGGGGGCTCCTACAATGAGCAGTTCTTC.

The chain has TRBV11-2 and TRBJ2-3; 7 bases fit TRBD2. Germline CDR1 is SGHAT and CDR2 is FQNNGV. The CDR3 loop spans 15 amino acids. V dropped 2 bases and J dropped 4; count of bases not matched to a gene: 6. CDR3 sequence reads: CASSLLGLEADTQYF. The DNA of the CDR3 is TGTGCCAGCAGCTTACTAGGACTAGAAGCAGATACGCAGTATTTT.

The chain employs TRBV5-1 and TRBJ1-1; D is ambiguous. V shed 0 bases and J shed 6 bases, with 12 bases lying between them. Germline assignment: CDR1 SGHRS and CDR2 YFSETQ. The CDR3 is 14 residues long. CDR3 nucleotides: TGCGCCAGCAGCTTGGCCGGGTTTGCTTCTGAAGCTTTCTTT. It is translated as CASSLAGFASEAFF. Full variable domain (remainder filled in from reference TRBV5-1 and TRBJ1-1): KAGVTQTPRYLIKTRGQQVTLSCSPISGHRSVSWYQQTPGQGLQFLFEYFSETQRNKGNFPGRFSGRQFSNSRSEMNVSTLELGDSALYLCASSLAGFASEAFFGQGTRLTVV.

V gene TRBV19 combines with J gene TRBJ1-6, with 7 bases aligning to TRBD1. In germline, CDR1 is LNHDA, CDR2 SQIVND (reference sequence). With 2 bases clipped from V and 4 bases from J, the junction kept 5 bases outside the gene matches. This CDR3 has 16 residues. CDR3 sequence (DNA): TGTGCCAGTAGTATATTGGGGACAGAATATAATTCACCCCTCCACTTT. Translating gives CASSILGTEYNSPLHF.

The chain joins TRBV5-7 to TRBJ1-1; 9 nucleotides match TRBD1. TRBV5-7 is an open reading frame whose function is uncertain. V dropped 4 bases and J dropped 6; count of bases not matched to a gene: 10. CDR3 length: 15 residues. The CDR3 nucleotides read TGTGCCAGCAGCCTGGCCGTGTGGGACAGGGCTGAAGCTTTCTTT. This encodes CASSLAVWDRAEAFF.

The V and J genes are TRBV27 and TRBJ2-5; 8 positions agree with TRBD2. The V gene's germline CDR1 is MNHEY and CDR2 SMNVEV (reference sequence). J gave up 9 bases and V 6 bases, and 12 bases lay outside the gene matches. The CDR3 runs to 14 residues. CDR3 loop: CASSFSRGGRAQYF. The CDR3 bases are TGTGCCAGCAGCTTTAGCCGGGGGGGCCGGGCCCAGTACTTC.

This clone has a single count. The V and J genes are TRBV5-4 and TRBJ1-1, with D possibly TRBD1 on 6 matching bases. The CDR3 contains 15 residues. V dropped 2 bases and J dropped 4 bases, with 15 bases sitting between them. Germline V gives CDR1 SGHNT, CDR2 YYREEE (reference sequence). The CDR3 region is CASSFNREISTEAFF. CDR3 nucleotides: TGTGCCAGCAGCTTCAACAGGGAGATAAGCACTGAAGCTTTCTTT. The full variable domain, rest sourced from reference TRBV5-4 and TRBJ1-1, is ETGVTQSPTHLIKTRGQQVTLRCSSQSGHNTVSWYQQALGQGPQFIFQYYREEENGRGNFPPRFSGLQFPNYSSELNVNALELDDSALYLCASSFNREISTEAFFGQGTRLTVV.

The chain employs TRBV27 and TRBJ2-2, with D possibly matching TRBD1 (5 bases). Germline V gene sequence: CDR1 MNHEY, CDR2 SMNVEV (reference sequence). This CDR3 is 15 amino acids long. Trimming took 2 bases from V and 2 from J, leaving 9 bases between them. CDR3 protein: CASSLSQGNTGELFF. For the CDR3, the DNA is TGTGCCAGCAGTTTAAGTCAGGGAAACACCGGGGAGCTGTTTTTT.

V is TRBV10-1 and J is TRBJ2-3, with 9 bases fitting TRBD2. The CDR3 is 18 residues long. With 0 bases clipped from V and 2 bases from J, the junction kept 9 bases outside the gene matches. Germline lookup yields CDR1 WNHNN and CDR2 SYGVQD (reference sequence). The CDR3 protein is CASSESLGTSRVTDTQYF. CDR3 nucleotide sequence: TGCGCCAGCAGTGAGTCACTTGGGACTAGCAGGGTCACAGATACGCAGTATTTT.

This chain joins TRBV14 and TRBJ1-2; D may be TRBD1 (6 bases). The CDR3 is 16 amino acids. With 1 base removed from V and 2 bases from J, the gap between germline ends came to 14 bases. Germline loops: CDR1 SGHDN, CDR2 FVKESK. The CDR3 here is CASSQVSGATNYGYTF. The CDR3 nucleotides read TGTGCCAGCAGCCAAGTGTCAGGGGCCACCAACTATGGCTACACCTTC.

Here the CDR3 reads CASSSTGVYEQYF. Written as DNA, the CDR3 is TGTGCCAGCAGCTCCACAGGGGTTTACGAGCAGTACTTC. V usage is TRBV11-3 and J usage is TRBJ2-7, with 7 bases lining up with TRBD1. Germline CDR1 SGHNT, CDR2 YENEEA. Trimming removed 4 bases from V and 4 bases from J; junction bases left unmatched: 4. This CDR3 is 13 amino acids long.

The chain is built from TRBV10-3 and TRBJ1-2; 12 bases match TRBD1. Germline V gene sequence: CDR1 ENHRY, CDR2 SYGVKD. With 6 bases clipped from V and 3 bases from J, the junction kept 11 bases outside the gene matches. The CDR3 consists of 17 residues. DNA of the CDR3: TGTGCCATCAGGCGGGGACAGGGGGCTCGTCCGGACTATGGCTACACCTTC. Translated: CAIRRGQGARPDYGYTF.

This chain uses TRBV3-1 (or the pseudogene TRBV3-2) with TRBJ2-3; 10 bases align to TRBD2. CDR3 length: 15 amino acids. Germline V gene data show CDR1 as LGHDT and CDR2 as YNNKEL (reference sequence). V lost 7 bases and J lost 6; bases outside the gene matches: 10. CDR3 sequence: CASTLSGGARDTQYF. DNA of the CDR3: TGTGCCAGCACCCTGAGCGGGGGGGCTCGGGATACGCAGTATTTT.

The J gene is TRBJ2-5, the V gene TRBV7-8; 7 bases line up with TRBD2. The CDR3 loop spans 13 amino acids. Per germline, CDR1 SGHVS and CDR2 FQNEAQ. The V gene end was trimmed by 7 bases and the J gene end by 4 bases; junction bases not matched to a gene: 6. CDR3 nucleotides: TGTGCCAGCACCGTGGGGAGGGGAGAGACCCAGTACTTC. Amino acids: CASTVGRGETQYF.